This TCR beta chain was captured by sequencing in a study of spatial heterogeneity in lung cancer. Study summary: More beta-chain than alpha-chain sequences were consistently detected.

The V gene end was trimmed by 5 bases and the J gene end by 14 bases; junction bases not matched to a gene: 14. The CDR3 contains 14 residues. Germline assignment: CDR1 SGHAT and CDR2 FQNNGV. Time point specified: sample taken at primary tumor resection. Extraction of whole RNA from tumor, nontumor lung or frozen PBMC preceded unsorted sequencing. This clonotype has ten or more counts. From the 5' RACE reads, TCRdb called clonotypes with MiXCR, one entry per CDR3 protein. Of 20,000 to 25,000 distinct CDR3 sequences in the sample, around 4.3% were seen once. The rearrangement joins TRBV11-2 to TRBJ2-1, with 8 positions matching TRBD1. This clonotype was sampled from a male donor with early-stage non-small cell lung cancer. The starting material was PBMCs, obtained at surgery. The DNA for the CDR3 is TGTGCCAGCAGCGCGTCCCGGGGCGGGACAGGAAAGTTCTTC. It translates to CASSASRGGTGKFF.